This TCR beta chain was identified in a study of T cell responses to AZD1222 COVID-19 vaccine. Study-wide results and limits: Donors in the cohort were predominantly white British and more often female, and clonal diversity was possibly underestimated.

Of note for this clone: The antigen is unknown.

The protocol was immunoSEQ multiplex PCR, while the TCRdb copy is restricted to in-frame clones and leaves out a portion. The data show 150,000 to 200,000 clones, with 90% to 95% seen just once and 7.5% to 10% held by the top ten. This CDR3 has 15 residues. The germline V gene encodes CDR1 LNHDA and CDR2 SQIVND (reference sequence). V was cut by 4 bases and J by 5 bases, with 12 bases left in between. This receptor was identified in an adult in good health. The sequencing used peripheral blood, collected on day 0 of AZD1222 vaccination. This rearrangement joins TRBV19 to TRBJ1-6; TRBD1 might be the D (5 bases). The CDR3 nucleotides are TGTGCCAGTAGTACGCGGGGCCAGGATAATTCACCCCTCCACTTT. It translates to CASSTRGQDNSPLHF.